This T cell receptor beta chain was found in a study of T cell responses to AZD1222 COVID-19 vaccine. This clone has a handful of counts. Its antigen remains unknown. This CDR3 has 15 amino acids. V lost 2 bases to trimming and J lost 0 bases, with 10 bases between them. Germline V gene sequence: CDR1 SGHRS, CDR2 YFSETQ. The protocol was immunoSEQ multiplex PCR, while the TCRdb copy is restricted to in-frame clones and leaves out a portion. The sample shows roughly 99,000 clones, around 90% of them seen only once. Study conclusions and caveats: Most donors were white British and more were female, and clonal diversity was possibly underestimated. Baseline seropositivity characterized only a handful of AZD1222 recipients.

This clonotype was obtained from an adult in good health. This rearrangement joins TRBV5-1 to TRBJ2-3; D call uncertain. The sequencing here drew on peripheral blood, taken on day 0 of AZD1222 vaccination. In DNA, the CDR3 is TGCGCCAGCAGCTTTAGCAGACCTAGCACAGATACGCAGTATTTT. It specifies CASSFSRPSTDTQYF.